This record looks at one T cell receptor beta chain sequence and its context. Relative to the germline gene, one junction end is altered; a read error may explain this. The CDR3 consists of 15 residues. There were healthy Caucasian individuals from Russia, aged roughly 6 to 95, serving as donors. Total RNA amounts of at least 5 micrograms were extracted per sample. The sample originates from a study of blood T cells in healthy people across ages. A sample-barcoded 5' primer and a J-beta primer mix were used in a second PCR of roughly 7 to 11 cycles. A template-switch adaptor with 12 random nucleotides tagged each cDNA molecule. MiXCR, applied by TCRdb to the 5' RACE reads, yields one record per CDR3 protein. The sample holds about 1.8 million distinct CDR3 sequences, 40% to 55% seen once.

Sequenced: blood. This sequence was found in a woman aged 35 to 49 in good health. V is TRBV12-3 or TRBV12-4 and J is TRBJ2-7, with 10 bases identical to TRBD1. The DNA for the CDR3 is TGTGCCAGCAGTTCCGGGACAGGGGCCTCCTGCGAGCAGTACTTC. This sequence encodes CASSSGTGASCEQYF.